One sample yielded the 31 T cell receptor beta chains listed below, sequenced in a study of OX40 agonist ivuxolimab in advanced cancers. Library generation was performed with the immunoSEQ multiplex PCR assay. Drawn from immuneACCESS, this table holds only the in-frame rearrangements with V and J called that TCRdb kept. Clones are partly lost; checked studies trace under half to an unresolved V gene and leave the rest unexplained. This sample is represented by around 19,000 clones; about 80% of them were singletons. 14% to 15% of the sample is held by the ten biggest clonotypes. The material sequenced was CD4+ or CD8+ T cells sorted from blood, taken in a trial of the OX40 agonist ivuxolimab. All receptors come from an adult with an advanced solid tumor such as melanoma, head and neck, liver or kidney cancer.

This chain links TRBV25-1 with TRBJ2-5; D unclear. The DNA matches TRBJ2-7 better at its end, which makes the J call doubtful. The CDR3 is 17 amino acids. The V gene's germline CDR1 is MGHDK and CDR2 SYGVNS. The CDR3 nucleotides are TGTGCCAGCAGTGAAGAGAAAGGGTCAGGCCGCCCCTACGAGCAGTACTTC. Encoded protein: CASSEEKGSGRPYEQYF.

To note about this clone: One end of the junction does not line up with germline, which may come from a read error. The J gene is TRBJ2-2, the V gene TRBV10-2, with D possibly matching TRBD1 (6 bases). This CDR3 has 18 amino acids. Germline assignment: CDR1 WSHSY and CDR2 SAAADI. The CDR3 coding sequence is TGCGCCAGCACTTCGGGGACACTTCATTCTTACGAACACCGGGGAGCTGTTTTT. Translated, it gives CASTSGTLHSYEHRGAVF.

CDR3 DNA: TGTGCCAGCAGTTCCATTACTAGGTCAGGAACCGGGGAGCTGTTTTTT. Translated, it gives CASSSITRSGTGELFF. The genes are TRBV5-4 and TRBJ2-2, with a possible D match to TRBD2 (5 bases). Germline V gives CDR1 SGHNT, CDR2 YYREEE (reference sequence). The V gene lost 5 bases and the J gene lost 5 bases, with 19 bases spanning the gap. CDR3 size: 16 residues.

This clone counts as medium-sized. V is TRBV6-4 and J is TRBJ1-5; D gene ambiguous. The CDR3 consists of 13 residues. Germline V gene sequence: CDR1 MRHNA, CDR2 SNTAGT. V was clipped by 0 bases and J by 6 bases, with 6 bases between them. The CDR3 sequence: CASSDSDGQPQHF. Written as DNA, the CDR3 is TGTGCCAGCAGTGACTCAGACGGTCAGCCCCAGCATTTT.

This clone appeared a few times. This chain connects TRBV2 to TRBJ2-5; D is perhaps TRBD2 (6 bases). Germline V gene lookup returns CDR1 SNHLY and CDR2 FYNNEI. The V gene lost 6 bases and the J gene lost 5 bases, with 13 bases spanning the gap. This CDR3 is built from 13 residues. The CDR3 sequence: CASRRLGRETQYF. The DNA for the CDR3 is TGTGCCAGCAGACGACTAGGCCGGGAGACCCAGTACTTC. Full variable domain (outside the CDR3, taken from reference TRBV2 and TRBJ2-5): EPEVTQTPSHQVTQMGQEVILRCVPISNHLYFYWYRQILGQKVEFLVSFYNNEISEKSEIFDDQFSVERPDGSNFTLKIRSTKLEDSAMYFCASRRLGRETQYFGPGTRLLVL.

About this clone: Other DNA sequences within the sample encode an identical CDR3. The CDR3 nucleotides read TGTGCCAGCAGCTTAACCAGGAACACTGAAGCTTTCTTT. Translation: CASSLTRNTEAFF. The rearrangement uses TRBV7-2 and TRBJ1-1; D is unresolved. The V and J ends lost 2 bases and 1 base respectively, with 5 bases between them. Germline V lookup: CDR1 SGHTA, CDR2 FQGNSA. The CDR3 loop spans 13 amino acids.

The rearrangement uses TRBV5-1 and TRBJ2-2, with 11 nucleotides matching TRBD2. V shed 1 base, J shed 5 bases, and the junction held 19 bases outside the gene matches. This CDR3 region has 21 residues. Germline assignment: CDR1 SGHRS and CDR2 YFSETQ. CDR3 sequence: CASSLFGILAGVGQGTGELFF. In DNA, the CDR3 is TGCGCCAGCAGCTTGTTCGGGATACTAGCGGGAGTAGGACAGGGGACCGGGGAGCTGTTTTTT.

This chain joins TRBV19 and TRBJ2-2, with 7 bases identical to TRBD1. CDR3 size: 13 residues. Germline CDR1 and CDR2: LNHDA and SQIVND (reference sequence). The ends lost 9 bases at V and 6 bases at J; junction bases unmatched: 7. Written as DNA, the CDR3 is TGTGCCAGCTTGACAGGGAAGCCCGGGGAGCTGTTTTTT. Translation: CASLTGKPGELFF.

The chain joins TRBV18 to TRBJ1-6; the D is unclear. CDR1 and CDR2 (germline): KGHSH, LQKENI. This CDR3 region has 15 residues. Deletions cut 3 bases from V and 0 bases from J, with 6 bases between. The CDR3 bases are TGTGCCAGCTCACCGGAGATCTCCTATAATTCACCCCTCCACTTT. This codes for CASSPEISYNSPLHF.

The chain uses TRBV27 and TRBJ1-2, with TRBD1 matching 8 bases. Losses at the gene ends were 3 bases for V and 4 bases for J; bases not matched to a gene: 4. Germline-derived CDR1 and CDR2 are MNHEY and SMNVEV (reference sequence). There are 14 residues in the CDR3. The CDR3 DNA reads TGTGCCAGCAGTTTTTCAACAGGGGGCTATGGCTACACCTTC. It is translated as CASSFSTGGYGYTF.

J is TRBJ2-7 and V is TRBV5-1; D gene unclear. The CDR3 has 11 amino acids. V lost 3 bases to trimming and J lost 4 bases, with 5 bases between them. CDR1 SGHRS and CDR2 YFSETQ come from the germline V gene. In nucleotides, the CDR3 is TGCGCCAGCAGCTCGGAGTACGAGCAGTACTTC. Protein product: CASSSEYEQYF.

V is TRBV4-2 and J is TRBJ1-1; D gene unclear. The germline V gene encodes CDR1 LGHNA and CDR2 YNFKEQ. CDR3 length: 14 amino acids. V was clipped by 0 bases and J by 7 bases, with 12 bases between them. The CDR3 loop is CASSQEGSSGEAFF. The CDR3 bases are TGTGCCAGCAGCCAAGAAGGGAGTTCCGGTGAAGCTTTCTTT.

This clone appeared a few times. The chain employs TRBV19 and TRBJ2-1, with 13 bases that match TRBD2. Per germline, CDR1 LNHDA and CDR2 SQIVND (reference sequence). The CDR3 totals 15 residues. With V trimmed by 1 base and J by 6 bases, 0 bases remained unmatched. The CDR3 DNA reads TGTGCCAGTAGTATAGGGACTAGCGGGAGCAATGAGCAGTTCTTC. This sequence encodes CASSIGTSGSNEQFF.

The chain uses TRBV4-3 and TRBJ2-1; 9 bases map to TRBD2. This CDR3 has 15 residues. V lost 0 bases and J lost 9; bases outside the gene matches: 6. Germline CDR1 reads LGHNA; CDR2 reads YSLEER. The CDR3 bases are TGCGCCAGCAGCCAAGATTCCCCTAGCGGGGTTGAGCAGTTCTTC. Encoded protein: CASSQDSPSGVEQFF.

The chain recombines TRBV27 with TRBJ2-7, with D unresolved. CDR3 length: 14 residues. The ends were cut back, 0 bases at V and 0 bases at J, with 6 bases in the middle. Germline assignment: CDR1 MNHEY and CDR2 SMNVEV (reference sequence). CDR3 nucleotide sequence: TGTGCCAGCAGTTTATCGCCGGTCTCCTACGAGCAGTACTTC. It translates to CASSLSPVSYEQYF.

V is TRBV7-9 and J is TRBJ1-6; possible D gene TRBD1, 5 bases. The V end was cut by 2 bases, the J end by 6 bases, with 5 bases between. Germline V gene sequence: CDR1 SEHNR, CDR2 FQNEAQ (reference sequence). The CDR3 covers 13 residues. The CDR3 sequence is CASSLQGNSPLHF. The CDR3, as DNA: TGTGCCAGCAGCTTACAGGGTAATTCACCCCTCCACTTT.

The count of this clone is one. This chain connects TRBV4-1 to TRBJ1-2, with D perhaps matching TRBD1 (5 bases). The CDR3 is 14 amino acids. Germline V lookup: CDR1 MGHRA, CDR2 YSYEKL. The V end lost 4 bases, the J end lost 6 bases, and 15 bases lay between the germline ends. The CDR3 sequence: CASSPSTEVDGYTF. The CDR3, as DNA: TGCGCCAGCAGCCCCTCGACAGAGGTGGATGGCTACACCTTC.

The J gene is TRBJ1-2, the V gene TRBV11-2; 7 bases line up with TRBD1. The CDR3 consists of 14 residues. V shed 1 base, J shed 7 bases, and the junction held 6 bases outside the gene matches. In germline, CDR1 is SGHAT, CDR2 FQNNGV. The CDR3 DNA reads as TGTGCCAGCAGCTTAGCGGGACGACAGGGTGGCTACACCTTC. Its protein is CASSLAGRQGGYTF.

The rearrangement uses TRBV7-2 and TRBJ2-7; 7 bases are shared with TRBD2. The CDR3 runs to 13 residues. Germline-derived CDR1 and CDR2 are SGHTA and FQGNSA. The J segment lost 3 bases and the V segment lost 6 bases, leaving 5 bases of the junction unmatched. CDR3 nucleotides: TGTGCCAGCAGGCAAAGCGGGGTCTACGAGCAGTACTTC. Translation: CASRQSGVYEQYF.

CDR3 amino acids: CASRPEGETQYF. The CDR3 bases are TGTGCCAGCAGACCCGAAGGAGAGACCCAGTACTTC. The V and J genes are TRBV6-1 and TRBJ2-5, with no clear D. Trimming took off 6 bases at V and 4 bases at J, with 9 bases between the two ends. The CDR3 totals 12 residues. CDR1 and CDR2 from the germline V gene are MNHNS and SASEGT.

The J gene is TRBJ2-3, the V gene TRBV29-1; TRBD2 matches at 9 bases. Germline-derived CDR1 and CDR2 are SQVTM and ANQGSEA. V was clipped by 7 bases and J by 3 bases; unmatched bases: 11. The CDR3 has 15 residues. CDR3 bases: TGCAGCGCTGTATTCTTAGCGGGAGTAACAGATACGCAGTATTTT. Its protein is CSAVFLAGVTDTQYF.

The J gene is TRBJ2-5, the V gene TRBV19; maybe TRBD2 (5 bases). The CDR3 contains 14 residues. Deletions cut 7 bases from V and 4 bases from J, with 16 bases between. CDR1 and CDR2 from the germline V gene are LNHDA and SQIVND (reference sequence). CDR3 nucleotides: TGTGCCAGTATCTCCGAGGGAAAGGTAGAGACCCAGTACTTC. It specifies CASISEGKVETQYF.

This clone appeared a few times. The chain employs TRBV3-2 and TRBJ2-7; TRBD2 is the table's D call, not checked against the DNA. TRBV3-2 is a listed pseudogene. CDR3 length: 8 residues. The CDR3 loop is CASREQYF. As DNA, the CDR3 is TGTGCCAGCCGGGAGCAGTACTTC.

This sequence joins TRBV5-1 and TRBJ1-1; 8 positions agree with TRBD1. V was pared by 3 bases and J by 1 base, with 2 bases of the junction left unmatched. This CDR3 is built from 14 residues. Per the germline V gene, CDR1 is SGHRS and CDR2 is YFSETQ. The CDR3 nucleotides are TGCGCCAGCAGCTGGCAGGGGGCGAACACTGAAGCTTTCTTT. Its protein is CASSWQGANTEAFF.

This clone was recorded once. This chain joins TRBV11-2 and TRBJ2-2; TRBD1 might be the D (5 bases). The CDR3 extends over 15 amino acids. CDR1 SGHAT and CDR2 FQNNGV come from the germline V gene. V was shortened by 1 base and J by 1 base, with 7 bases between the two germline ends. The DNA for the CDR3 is TGTGCCAGCAGCTTAGCAGGGAAGAACACCGGGGAGCTGTTTTTT. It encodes CASSLAGKNTGELFF.

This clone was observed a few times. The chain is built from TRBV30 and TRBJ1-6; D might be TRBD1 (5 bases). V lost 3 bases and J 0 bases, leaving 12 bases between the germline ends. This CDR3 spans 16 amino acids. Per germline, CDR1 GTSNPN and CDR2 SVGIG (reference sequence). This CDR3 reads CAWRPRGASYNSPLHF. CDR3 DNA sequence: TGTGCCTGGAGACCGCGCGGGGCCTCCTATAATTCACCCCTCCACTTT.

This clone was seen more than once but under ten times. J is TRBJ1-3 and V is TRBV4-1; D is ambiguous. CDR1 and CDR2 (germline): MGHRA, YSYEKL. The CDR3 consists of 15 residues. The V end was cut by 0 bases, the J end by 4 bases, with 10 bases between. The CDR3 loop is CASSQDQTPGNTIYF. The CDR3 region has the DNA TGCGCCAGCAGCCAAGATCAAACTCCCGGAAACACCATATATTTT.

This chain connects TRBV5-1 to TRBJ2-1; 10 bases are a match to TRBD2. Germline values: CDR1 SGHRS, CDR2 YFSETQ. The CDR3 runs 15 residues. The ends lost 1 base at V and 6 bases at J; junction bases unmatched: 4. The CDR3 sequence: CASSLKLAGPNEQFF. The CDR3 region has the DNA TGCGCCAGCAGCTTGAAACTAGCGGGGCCCAATGAGCAGTTCTTC.

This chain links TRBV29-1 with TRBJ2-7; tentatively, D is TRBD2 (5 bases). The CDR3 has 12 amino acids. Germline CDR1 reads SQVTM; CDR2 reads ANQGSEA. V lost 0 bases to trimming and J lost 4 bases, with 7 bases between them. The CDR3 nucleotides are TGCAGCGTTGAAGAAACGGGATACGAGCAGTACTTC. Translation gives CSVEETGYEQYF.

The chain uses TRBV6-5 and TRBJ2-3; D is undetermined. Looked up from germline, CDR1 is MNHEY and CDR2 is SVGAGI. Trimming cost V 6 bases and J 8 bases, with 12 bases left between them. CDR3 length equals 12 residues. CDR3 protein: CASRLKWGTQYF. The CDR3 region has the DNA TGTGCCAGCAGATTAAAGTGGGGTACGCAGTATTTT.

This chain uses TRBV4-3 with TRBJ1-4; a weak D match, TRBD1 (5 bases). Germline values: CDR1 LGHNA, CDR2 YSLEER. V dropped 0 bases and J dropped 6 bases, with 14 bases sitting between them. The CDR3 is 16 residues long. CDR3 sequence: CASSQDRSAGDEKLFF. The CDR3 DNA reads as TGCGCCAGCAGCCAAGACAGATCCGCGGGGGATGAAAAACTGTTTTTT.